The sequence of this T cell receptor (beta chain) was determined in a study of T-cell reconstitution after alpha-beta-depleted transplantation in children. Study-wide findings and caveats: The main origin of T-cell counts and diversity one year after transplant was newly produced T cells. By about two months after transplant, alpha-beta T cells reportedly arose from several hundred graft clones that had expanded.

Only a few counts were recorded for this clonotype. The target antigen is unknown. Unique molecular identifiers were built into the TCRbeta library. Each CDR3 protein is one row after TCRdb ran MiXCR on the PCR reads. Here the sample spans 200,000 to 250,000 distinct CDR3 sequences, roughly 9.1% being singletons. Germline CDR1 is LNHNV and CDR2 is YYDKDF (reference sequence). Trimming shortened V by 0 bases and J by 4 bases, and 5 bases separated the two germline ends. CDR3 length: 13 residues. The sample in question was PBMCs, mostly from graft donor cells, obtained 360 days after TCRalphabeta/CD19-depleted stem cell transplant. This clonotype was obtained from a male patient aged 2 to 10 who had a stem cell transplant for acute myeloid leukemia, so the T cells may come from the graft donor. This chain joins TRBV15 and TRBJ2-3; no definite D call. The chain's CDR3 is CATSRDLADTQYF. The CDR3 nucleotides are TGTGCCACCAGCAGAGATCTGGCAGATACGCAGTATTTT.